This T cell receptor beta chain was captured in a study of T cell repertoires in cytomegalovirus infection. Study as a whole: Selected CMV epitopes included recently identified HLA-C-restricted ones as well as well-studied HLA-B-restricted ones. Evidence of both CMV infection and a matching HLA type came from public TCR beta signatures.

Study results and caveats: There were HLA-C-restricted CMV-specific TCR beta clonotypes dominating the ex vivo response. Identification of carriers of CMV plus the relevant HLA was performed using cumulative public TCR beta family frequency.

Germline V gives CDR1 ENHRY, CDR2 SYGVKD. The CDR3 totals 15 residues. Germline trimming cut 4 bases from V and 2 bases from J; bases unmatched to any gene: 5. TCRdb itself ran the reads through MiXCR, one entry per CDR3 protein. The profile shows tens of thousands of distinct CDR3 sequences, about 27% of them singletons. This clonotype was detected only a few times. Its antigen remains unidentified. The sample was CD8+ T cells from cultured PBMCs, taken from culture after CMV antigen stimulation. V is TRBV10-3 and J is TRBJ2-1, with 7 positions matching TRBD2. This sequence was found in a human donor in good health (CMV status not recorded). Some clones in this sample may be carry-over from other donors' samples. CDR3: CAISGSGTTYNEQFF. The CDR3 nucleotides read TGTGCCATCAGTGGATCTGGGACTACCTACAATGAGCAGTTCTTC.